The clone carrying this TCR beta chain was observed many times. Antigen: not known. This record belongs to a study of T cells in Graves' hyperthyroidism and ophthalmopathy. Study-wide background: Peripheral blood was taken when the disease was first diagnosed, before any treatment began.

RNA transcripts were the template for amplifying TCR beta CDR3 regions. The HTBI primer set was used in a first-round RT-PCR of the TCR CDR3. TCRdb passed the multiplex PCR reads through MiXCR, listing each CDR3 protein once. The table shows 500,000 or so distinct CDR3 sequences, with 17% occurring only once. Whole-study findings and limits: Most clonotypes that expanded in the thyroid above 0.001 also showed up in blood.

The CDR3 extends over 16 amino acids. Germline values: CDR1 SGHTA, CDR2 FQGNSA. V shed 5 bases, J shed 6 bases, and the junction held 11 bases outside the gene matches. Diagnostic assessment was based on clinical symptoms, serum thyroxine and TRAb, thyroid ultrasound and orbital computed tomography. The source material was blood. The chain has TRBV7-2 and TRBJ1-2, with 11 bases identical to TRBD1. The TCR comes from a woman aged 18-29 years with Graves' ophthalmopathy. The CDR3 sequence: CASSTLTGQGAHGYTF. CDR3 DNA sequence: TGTGCCAGCAGCACCCTGACTGGACAGGGGGCGCATGGCTACACCTTC.